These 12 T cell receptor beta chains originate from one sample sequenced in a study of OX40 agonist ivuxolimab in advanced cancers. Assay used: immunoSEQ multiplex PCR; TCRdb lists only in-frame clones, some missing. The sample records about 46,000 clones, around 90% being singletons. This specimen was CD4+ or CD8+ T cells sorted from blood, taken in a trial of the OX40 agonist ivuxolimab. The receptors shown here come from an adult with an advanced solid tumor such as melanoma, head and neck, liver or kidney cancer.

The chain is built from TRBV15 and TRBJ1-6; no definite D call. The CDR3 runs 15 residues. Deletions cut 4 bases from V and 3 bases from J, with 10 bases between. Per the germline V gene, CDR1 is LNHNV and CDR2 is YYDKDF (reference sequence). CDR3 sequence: CATSNNAGYNSPLHF. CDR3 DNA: TGTGCCACCAGCAACAACGCAGGCTATAATTCACCCCTCCACTTT.

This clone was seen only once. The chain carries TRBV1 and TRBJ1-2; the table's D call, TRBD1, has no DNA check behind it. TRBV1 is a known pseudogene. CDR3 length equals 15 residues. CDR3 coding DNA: TGCACCAGCAGCCAAGAGGGGGCGCCGGACTATGGCTACACCTTC. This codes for CTSSQEGAPDYGYTF.

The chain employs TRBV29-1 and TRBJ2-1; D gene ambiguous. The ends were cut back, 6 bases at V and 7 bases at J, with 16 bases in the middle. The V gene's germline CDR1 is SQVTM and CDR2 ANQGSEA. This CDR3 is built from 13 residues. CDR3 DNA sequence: TGCAGCGTCGACATGGCCCTCTGGAATGAGCAGTTCTTC. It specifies CSVDMALWNEQFF.

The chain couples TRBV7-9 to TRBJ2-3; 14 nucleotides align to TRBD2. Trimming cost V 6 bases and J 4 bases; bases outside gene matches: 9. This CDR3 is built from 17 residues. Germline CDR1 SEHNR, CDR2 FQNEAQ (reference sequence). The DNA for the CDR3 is TGTGCCAGCAGAACCAAAAGGGGACTAGCGGGGGCAGATACGCAGTATTTT. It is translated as CASRTKRGLAGADTQYF.

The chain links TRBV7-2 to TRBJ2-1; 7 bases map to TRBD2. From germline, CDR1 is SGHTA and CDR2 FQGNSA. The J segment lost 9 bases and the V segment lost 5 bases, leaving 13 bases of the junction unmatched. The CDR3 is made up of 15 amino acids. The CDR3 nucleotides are TGTGCCAGCAGCGGGATGGGAGCGGGATTTGGTGAGCAGTTCTTC. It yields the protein CASSGMGAGFGEQFF.

CDR3 bases: TGTGCCAGTAGTATAGGCACCGTCAATGAGCAGTTCTTC. Protein product: CASSIGTVNEQFF. V gene TRBV19 combines with J gene TRBJ2-1; no reliable D call. V gave up 1 base and J gave up 6 bases, with 7 bases separating them. CDR1 is LNHDA and CDR2 is SQIVND in the germline V gene (reference sequence). This CDR3 region has 13 residues. Full variable domain (rest looked up from reference TRBV19 and TRBJ2-1): DGGITQSPKYLFRKEGQNVTLSCEQNLNHDAMYWYRQDPGQGLRLIYYSQIVNDFQKGDIAEGYSVSREKKESFPLTVTSAQKNPTAFYLCASSIGTVNEQFFGPGTRLTVL.

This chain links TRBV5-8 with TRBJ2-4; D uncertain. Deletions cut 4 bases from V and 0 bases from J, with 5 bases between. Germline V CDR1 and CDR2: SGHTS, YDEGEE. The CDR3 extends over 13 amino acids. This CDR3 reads CASSRIAKNIQYF. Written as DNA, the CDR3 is TGTGCCAGCAGCCGGATAGCCAAAAACATTCAGTACTTC.

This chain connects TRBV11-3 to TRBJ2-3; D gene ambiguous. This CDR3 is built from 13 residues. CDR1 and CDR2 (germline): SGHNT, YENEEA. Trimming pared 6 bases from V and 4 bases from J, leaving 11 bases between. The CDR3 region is CASRRLGSDTQYF. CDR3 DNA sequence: TGTGCCAGCAGGAGGCTAGGCTCAGATACGCAGTATTTT.

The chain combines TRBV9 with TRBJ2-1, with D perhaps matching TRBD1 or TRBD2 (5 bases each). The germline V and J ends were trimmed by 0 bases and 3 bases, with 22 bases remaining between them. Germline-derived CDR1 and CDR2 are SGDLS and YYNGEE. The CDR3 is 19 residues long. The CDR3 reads CASSVVGNTGTTGYNEQFF. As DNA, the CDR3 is TGTGCCAGCAGCGTAGTAGGGAACACCGGGACGACGGGCTACAATGAGCAGTTCTTC.

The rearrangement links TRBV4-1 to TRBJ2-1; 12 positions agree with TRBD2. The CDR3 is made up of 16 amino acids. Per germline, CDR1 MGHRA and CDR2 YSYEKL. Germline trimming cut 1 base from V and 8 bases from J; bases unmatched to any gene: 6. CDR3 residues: CASSQVFLAGGDEQFF. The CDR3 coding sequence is TGCGCCAGCAGCCAAGTCTTTCTAGCGGGGGGGGATGAGCAGTTCTTC.

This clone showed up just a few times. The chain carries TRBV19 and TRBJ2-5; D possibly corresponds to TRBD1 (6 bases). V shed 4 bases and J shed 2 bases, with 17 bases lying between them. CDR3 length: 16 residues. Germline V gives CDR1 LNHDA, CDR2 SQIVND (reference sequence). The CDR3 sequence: CASSTFGLGAQETQYF. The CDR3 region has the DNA TGTGCCAGTAGTACCTTCGGGTTGGGGGCACAAGAGACCCAGTACTTC.

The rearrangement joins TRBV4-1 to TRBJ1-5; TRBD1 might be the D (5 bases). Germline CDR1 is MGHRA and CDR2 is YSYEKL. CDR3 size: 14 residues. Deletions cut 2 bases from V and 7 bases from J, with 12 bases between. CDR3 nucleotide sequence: TGCGCCAGCAGCCAACTTCAAGAGGGGCAGCCCCAGCATTTT. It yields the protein CASSQLQEGQPQHF.